Detailed here is one T cell receptor beta chain. CDR1 is SGHTA, CDR2 FQGNSA, per germline. Between the trimmed V and J ends, which lost 5 bases and 0 bases, there was a span of 8 bases. The CDR3 loop spans 14 amino acids. In the authors' methods: Amplification from reference gene primers served as the basis for estimated nucleated cell counts. Here immunoSEQ multiplex PCR was the method, and the copy in TCRdb shows in-frame clones only, minus some. Clonal size and the V and J genes are those of that table, whereas D and trimming came from the DNA. The data show roughly 47,000 clones, 88% seen once. The data derive from a study of blood T cell repertoires in COVID-19.

Sequencing input: peripheral blood. The receptor was isolated from a man over 45 with acute or convalescent COVID-19. The chain joins TRBV7-2 to TRBJ1-5; the D gene is possibly TRBD1 (5 bases). As DNA, the CDR3 is TGTGCCAGCAGCCCCCAGGGTAGCAATCAGCCCCAGCATTTT. Translated, it gives CASSPQGSNQPQHF.